Given below is one T cell receptor (beta chain) in context. CDR3 length: 11 amino acids. Germline V gene sequence: CDR1 SNHLY, CDR2 FYNNEI. V gave up 2 bases and J gave up 13 bases, with 10 bases separating them. It was with a sample-barcoded 5' primer and a J-beta primer mix that a second PCR of roughly 6 to 11 cycles was run. TCRdb itself ran the 5' RACE reads through MiXCR, one entry per CDR3 protein. Found here are about 1.4 million distinct CDR3 sequences, around 59% of them singletons; the top ten hold over 5.5%. The data stem from a study of blood T cells in healthy people across ages. Sequenced material: blood. This receptor was identified in a man aged 18-30 years in good health. The rearrangement joins TRBV2 to TRBJ2-3; a weak D match, TRBD2 (5 bases). CDR3 bases: TGTGCCAGCAGTGAACTGCCCGGGGAGTATTTT. The encoded protein is CASSELPGEYF. Filled out from reference TRBV2 and TRBJ2-3, the complete variable domain reads EPEVTQTPSHQVTQMGQEVILRCVPISNHLYFYWYRQILGQKVEFLVSFYNNEISEKSEIFDDQFSVERPDGSNFTLKIRSTKLEDSAMYFCASSELPGEYFGPGTRLTVL.